This TCR beta chain appears in the sequencing data of a study of blood T cell repertoires in COVID-19. At the level of the study: Samples representing acute and convalescent COVID-19 were sourced from the United States, Italy and Spain. T cells, B-cell-depleted T cells, or PBMCs provided the cDNA or gDNA that served as material.

Germline loops: CDR1 SEHNR, CDR2 FQNEAQ (reference sequence). Trimming took 4 bases from V and 2 from J, leaving 8 bases between them. The CDR3 consists of 13 residues. Original processing notes: Amplification of reference gene primers was used by the study to estimate nucleated cell counts. Assay used: immunoSEQ multiplex PCR; TCRdb lists only in-frame clones, some missing. D and trimming were read from the DNA, whereas the V and J calls and clone size are those reported in that table. The table includes 200,000 to 300,000 clones, around 83% detected once. This clone was counted a few times. The specimen sequenced was peripheral blood. This chain uses TRBV7-9 with TRBJ2-5; tentatively, D is TRBD1 (6 bases). The sequence was collected from a woman younger than 35 with acute or convalescent COVID-19. The CDR3: CASSSDRQETQYF. The CDR3 DNA reads as TGTGCCAGCAGCTCGGACAGACAAGAGACCCAGTACTTC.